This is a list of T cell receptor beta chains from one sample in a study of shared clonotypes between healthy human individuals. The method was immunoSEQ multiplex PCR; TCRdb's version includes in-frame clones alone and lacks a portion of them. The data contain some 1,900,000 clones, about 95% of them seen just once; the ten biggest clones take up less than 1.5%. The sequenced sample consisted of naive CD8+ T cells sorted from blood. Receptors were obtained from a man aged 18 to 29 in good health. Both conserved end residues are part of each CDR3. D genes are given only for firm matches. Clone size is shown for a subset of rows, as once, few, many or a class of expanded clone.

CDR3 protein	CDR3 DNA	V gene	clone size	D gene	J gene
CASSPDTVSYEQYF	TGTGCCAGCAGCCCAGACACGGTGTCCTACGAGCAGTACTTC	TRBV7-9	NA	NA	TRBJ2-7
CASSPDHETQYF	TGTGCCAGCAGCCCCGATCACGAGACCCAGTACTTC	TRBV28	NA	NA	TRBJ2-5
CASSRWTGGEETQYF	TGTGCCAGCAGTCGCTGGACAGGGGGCGAGGAGACCCAGTACTTC	TRBV27	NA	TRBD1	TRBJ2-5
CASSLSGGAGNIQYF	TGTGCCAGCAGTCTCAGCGGGGGGGCCGGAAACATTCAGTACTTC	TRBV6-5	NA	TRBD2	TRBJ2-4
CASSQGSGTEYEQYF	TGCGCCAGCAGCCAAGGGTCCGGGACAGAATACGAGCAGTACTTC	TRBV4-1	NA	TRBD1	TRBJ2-7
CASSPGGSYEQYF	TGTGCCAGCAGCCCCGGCGGAAGCTACGAGCAGTACTTC	TRBV5-4	NA	NA	TRBJ2-7
CASSPEGHNQPQHF	TGTGCCAGCAGCCCAGAGGGCCACAATCAGCCCCAGCATTTT	TRBV7-9	NA	NA	TRBJ1-5
CASSLVHGDRKNIQYF	TGTGCCAGCAGTTTAGTACACGGGGACAGAAAAAACATTCAGTACTTC	TRBV27	NA	TRBD1	TRBJ2-4
CASSLRGNYEQYF	TGTGCCAGCAGTTTGAGGGGTAATTACGAGCAGTACTTC	TRBV27	NA	NA	TRBJ2-7
CASSLLGVMAGTFWTEAFF	TGTGCCAGCAGCTTACTTGGTGTAATGGCAGGAACCTTTTGGACTGAAGCTTTCTTT	TRBV11-3	NA	NA	TRBJ1-1
CASSLPDRVTDTQYF	TGTGCCAGCAGCTTGCCGGACAGGGTCACAGATACGCAGTATTTT	TRBV5-4	once	TRBD1	TRBJ2-3
CASTPGYEQYF	TGCGCCAGCACCCCTGGATACGAGCAGTACTTC	TRBV10-2	once	NA	TRBJ2-7
CASSTQVSTEAFF	TGTGCCAGCAGTACCCAGGTGAGCACTGAAGCTTTCTTT	TRBV27	once	NA	TRBJ1-1
CASSFDFQRNYGYTF	TGTGCCAGCAGCTTTGACTTTCAGAGGAACTATGGCTACACCTTC	TRBV7-9	NA	NA	TRBJ1-2
CASSPTSGEQETQYF	TGCGCCAGCAGCCCGACTAGCGGAGAGCAAGAGACCCAGTACTTC	TRBV4-1	NA	TRBD2	TRBJ2-5
CASSTDRLYEQYF	TGTGCCAGCAGCACAGACAGGCTCTACGAGCAGTACTTC	TRBV7-8	NA	NA	TRBJ2-7
CASSPKYTGELFF	TGCGCCAGCAGTCCAAAATACACCGGGGAGCTGTTTTTT	TRBV10-1	NA	NA	TRBJ2-2
CASSRDPSSYNEQFF	TGTGCCAGCAGCCGGGACCCCAGCTCCTACAATGAGCAGTTCTTC	TRBV5-4	NA	NA	TRBJ2-1
CASSLVSLEKLFF	TGTGCCAGCAGCTTAGTATCGTTGGAAAAACTGTTTTTT	TRBV7-9	NA	NA	TRBJ1-4
CASSLGLAGWNEQFF	TGTGCCAGCAGTTTAGGACTAGCGGGATGGAATGAGCAGTTCTTC	TRBV27	NA	TRBD2	TRBJ2-1
CASSLGAGNTEAFF	TGCGCCAGCAGCTTGGGGGCAGGGAACACTGAAGCTTTCTTT	TRBV5-1	NA	NA	TRBJ1-1
CASTTRTGAVIYGYTF	TGTGCCAGCACCACTAGGACAGGGGCGGTTATCTATGGCTACACCTTC	TRBV2	NA	TRBD1	TRBJ1-2